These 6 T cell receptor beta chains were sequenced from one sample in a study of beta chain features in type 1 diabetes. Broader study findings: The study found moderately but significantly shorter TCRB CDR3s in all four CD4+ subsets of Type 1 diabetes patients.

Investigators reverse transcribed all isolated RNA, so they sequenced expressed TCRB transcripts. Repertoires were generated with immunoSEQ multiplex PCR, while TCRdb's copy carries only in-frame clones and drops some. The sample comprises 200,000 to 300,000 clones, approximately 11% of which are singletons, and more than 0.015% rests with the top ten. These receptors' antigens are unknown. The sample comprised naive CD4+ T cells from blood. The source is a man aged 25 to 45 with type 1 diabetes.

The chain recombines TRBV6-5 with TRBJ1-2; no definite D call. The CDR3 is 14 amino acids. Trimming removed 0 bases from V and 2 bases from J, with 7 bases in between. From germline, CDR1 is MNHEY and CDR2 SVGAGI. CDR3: CASSYSTENYGYTF. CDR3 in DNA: TGTGCCAGCAGTTACTCGACGGAGAACTATGGCTACACCTTC.

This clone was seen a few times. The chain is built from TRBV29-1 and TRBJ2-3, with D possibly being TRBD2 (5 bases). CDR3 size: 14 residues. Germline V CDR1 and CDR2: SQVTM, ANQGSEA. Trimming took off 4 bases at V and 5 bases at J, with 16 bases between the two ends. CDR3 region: CSVARGGVGDTQYF. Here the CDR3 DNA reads TGCAGCGTTGCGAGAGGAGGAGTCGGAGATACGCAGTATTTT.

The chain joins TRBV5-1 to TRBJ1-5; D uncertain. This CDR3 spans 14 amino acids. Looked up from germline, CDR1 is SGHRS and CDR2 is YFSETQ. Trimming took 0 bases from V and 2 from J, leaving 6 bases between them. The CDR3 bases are TGCGCCAGCAGCTTGGACAGTCGCAATCAGCCCCAGCATTTT. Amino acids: CASSLDSRNQPQHF.

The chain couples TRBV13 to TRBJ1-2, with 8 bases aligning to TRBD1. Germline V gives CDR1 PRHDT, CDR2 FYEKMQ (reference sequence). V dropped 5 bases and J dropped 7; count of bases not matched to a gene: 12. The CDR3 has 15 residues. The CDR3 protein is CASSLPRTGLGGYTF. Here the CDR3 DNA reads TGTGCCAGCAGCCTACCCCGGACAGGGCTCGGTGGCTACACCTTC.

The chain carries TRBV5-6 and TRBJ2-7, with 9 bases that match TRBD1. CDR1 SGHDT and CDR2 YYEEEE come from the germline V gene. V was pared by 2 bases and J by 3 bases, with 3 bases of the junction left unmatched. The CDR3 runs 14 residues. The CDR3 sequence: CASSLTGGGYEQYF. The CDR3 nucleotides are TGTGCCAGCAGCTTAACAGGGGGCGGCTACGAGCAGTACTTC.

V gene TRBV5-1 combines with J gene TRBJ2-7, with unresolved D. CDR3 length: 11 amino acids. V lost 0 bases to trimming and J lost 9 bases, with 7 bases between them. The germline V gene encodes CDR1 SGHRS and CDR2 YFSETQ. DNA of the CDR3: TGCGCCAGCAGCTTGGAGTCCGGGCAGTACTTC. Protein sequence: CASSLESGQYF.